Listed here is a single TCR beta chain. No antigen is known for it. Nothing much larger sits one base from this clone, and base qualities are not available. The record originates from a study of response to subunit inactivated influenza vaccine listed by TCRdb under 2018. For the study in its entirety: To follow how T cells responded to a trivalent subunit inactivated influenza vaccine, the researchers relied on deep quantitative profiling of the T cell receptor repertoire.

The germline V gene (reference sequence) provides CDR1 DFQATT and CDR2 SNEGSKA. V loses 0 bases of germline sequence and J loses 7 bases, and the interval between the two ends is 24 bases. Counted from cysteine to phenylalanine, this CDR3 has 17 amino acids. Just the 51-base CDR3 DNA is kept, in frame starting at base 1. Libraries were prepared through RT-PCR. The sequencer was an Illumina HiSeq 2500. TCRdb itself trimmed the public reads at Q25 with fastp, ran MiXCR and retained productive beta chains. For every CDR3 protein sequence, its rows merge into one entry that carries the most common genes and DNA. The sample includes about 540,000 distinct CDR3 sequences, with roughly a quarter observed a single time. The ten largest clones add up to around 2.8% of the sample. The paper as a whole reports these results and caveats: According to the authors, only a limited number of new T cells may be recruited by each seasonal influenza vaccination.

These data were also filed under a second study, of T cells expressing NK-cell markers. As the second study states: TCR beta cDNA libraries were made by 5'RACE template switching that added a universal primer site and unique molecular identifiers. In sorted CD3+CD56+NKG2C+, CD3+CD56+NKG2C- and CD3+CD56-NKG2C+ T-cell subsets from roughly 8 donors, TCR beta-chain repertoires were profiled. Of the eight sequenced donors, seven were found to be HCMV-seropositive and one was found to be HCMV-seronegative. To restrict sorting to alphabetaTCR-expressing T cells, an anti-gammadeltaTCR antibody was added in several experiments. In more than 5 donors, the dominant CD3+CD56+NKG2C+ clonotypes were found to rank among the top 10 CD8+ clonotypes and to make up 1.0-7.0% of CD8+ T cells. Those dominant clonotypes were again the most abundant among CD3+CD56-NKG2C+ cells in a handful of donors, at roughly 25-60.1%. Whether the expanded NKG2C-expressing T cell clones were specific for HCMV antigens remained unclear. All eight donors whose samples were sequenced were randomly selected healthy volunteers, three of them men and five women. HCMV serostatus was determined by detecting HCMV-specific IgG in serum with a commercial ELISA kit. Ficoll density gradient centrifugation was used to isolate peripheral blood mononuclear cells from blood. Magnetic immunoseparation with Miltenyi isolation kits was used to isolate CD4+ and CD8+ T cells from PBMC. Synthesis of cDNA was primed from the TCR beta constant segment and was followed by two consecutive PCR amplification steps. The libraries were sequenced on Illumina HiSeq 2000/2500, MiSeq or NextSeq, producing 2 x 150 bp reads. MIGEC was used to demultiplex reads and group the reads by UMI, and MiTCR was used to assemble and quantify clonotypes. Only TCR cDNA sequences supported by at least two reads were kept to exclude erroneous sequences. The tcR package was used for downstream repertoire analysis, and clonotypes were matched across fractions by CDR3 nucleotide sequence plus V segment. VDJmatch was used to annotate antigen specificity against VDJdb, with one amino acid substitution in CDR3 permitted.

This sequence uses TRBV20-1 and TRBJ2-5; the D gene is possibly TRBD1 or TRBD2, each agreeing over 5 bases. The starting material was CD4+ T cells sorted from PBMCs, obtained 12 days after vaccination. The receptor comes from a man aged 50 to 59 who received an inactivated influenza vaccine. Donor details come from another sample of the same person, matched by shared clones. The CDR3 in this case is CSARDSAAIWVGGTQYF. In nucleotides, the sequence is TGCAGTGCTAGAGACTCCGCGGCCATTTGGGTTGGGGGGACCCAGTACTTC.